The subject of this entry is one TCR beta chain. Additional DNA sequences in this sample encode the identical CDR3. Authors' data handling: Amplification of reference gene primers was used by the study to estimate nucleated cell counts. Sequenced by immunoSEQ multiplex PCR; TCRdb stores in-frame clones only, minus some. V and J calls and clone size are as listed in that table; D and trimming were resolved from the DNA. The sample has under 150,000 clones, roughly 85% seen once. The germline V and J ends were trimmed by 0 bases and 5 bases, with 8 bases remaining between them. CDR3 length: 14 residues. CDR1 is LNHNV, CDR2 YYDKDF, per germline (reference sequence). This sample was included in a study of blood T cell repertoires in COVID-19. Study in general: The origin of the acute and convalescent COVID-19 samples was the United States, Italy and Spain. PBMCs, B-cell-depleted T cells, or T cells provided the cDNA or gDNA that made up the material.

The sequence was obtained from a woman aged 60-75 years with COVID-19, enrolled during active disease. Material: peripheral blood. The chain recombines TRBV15 with TRBJ2-1; D remains ambiguous. The DNA of the CDR3 is TGTGCCACCAGCAGAGATCGAGGAAACAATGAGCAGTTCTTC. It is translated as CATSRDRGNNEQFF.